The present T cell receptor beta chain was sequenced within a study of graft-versus-host responses after intestinal transplantation (dated by TCRdb to 2020 to 2022). Background for the entire study: Multivisceral, liver-intestinal, or isolated intestinal transplants were received by the recipients. Every recipient was given anti-thymocyte globulin induction, followed by approximately 3 years of maintenance tacrolimus and steroids. After intestinal transplantation, graft-versus-host and host-versus-graft alloreactive T cell clones in the graft, circulation and bone marrow were tracked using bulk TCR-beta CDR3 sequencing. To identify alloreactive clones, pre-transplant mixed lymphocyte reaction products were sequenced and compared with unstimulated pre-transplant donor and recipient T cells. A cohort of 20 to 25 intestinal transplant recipients, including one retransplant, was enrolled, and a few patients lacking pretransplant specimens were excluded. A peak of at least 4% donor T cells among recipient peripheral blood mononuclear cells was the definition used for donor T cell macrochimerism. Rather than being sequenced by the commercial service, samples from a few later patients were sequenced in-house on an Illumina MiSeq and processed with MiXCR. Study-wide conclusions, independent of this receptor: The conclusions were limited by the relatively low number and heterogeneity of the intestinal transplant patients. In patients with donor T cell macrochimerism, the allografts had high GvH to HvG T cell clonal ratios. Early after transplant, peak levels of circulating GvH clones were associated with declines in HvG clones. GvH clones were found in recipient bone marrow, and some of the GvH clones appeared earlier in ileal mucosa or blood, which is consistent with an intestinal mucosal origin.

Dithiothreitol, EDTA incubations and collagenase D digestion were used to isolate intraepithelial and lamina propria lymphocytes from graft specimens. Bulk TCR-beta sequencing was performed on serial intestinal graft biopsy specimens collected as late as 600 days after transplant. Libraries were prepared through the immunoSEQ multiplex PCR assay. For most patients, high-throughput TCR-beta CDR3 sequencing of genomic DNA was performed by Adaptive Biotechnologies. From the authors' description of their analysis: TCR sequencing data were retrieved from Adaptive's ImmunoSEQ software for more than 15 patients, whereas three other patients were processed with MiXCR and VDJtools. CDR3 nucleotide sequences shared between donor and recipient were removed because the origin of such sequences could not be assigned. Alloreactive clones required at least 2-fold expansion over unstimulated cells and minimum CFSE-low frequency of 0.002% (template counts) or 0.001% (read counts). Clones detected in sequenced pre-transplant spleen, lymph node, or MLR CFSE-low populations of the donor or recipient were defined as mappable. The cumulative frequency of alloreactive clones was calculated as a percentage of all sequences, weighted by copy number. TCRdb obtained this table from immuneACCESS and retained in-frame rearrangements with V and J assigned. These tables miss some clones; where compared with another copy, unresolved V genes account for less than half of the shortfall, and the remainder is unexplained. The DNA was the basis for D and trimming; V, J and clone size are from that table. The sample table records about 19,000 clones; roughly 70% of these occur just once. Around 8.5% of the sample is taken by the ten largest.

In the case of this clone: Its antigen target is currently unknown. No much larger clone is present one base from it, and per-base qualities are unavailable.

The CDR3 runs 15 amino acids, cysteine and phenylalanine included. Left in the record is the CDR3 DNA by itself, 45 bases read in frame from the first base. The V end loses 10 bases and the J end loses 7 bases, and a stretch of 20 bases separates them. Based on the germline V gene, the CDR1 and CDR2 sequences are SNHLY and FYNNEI. Material: ileum tissue, obtained roughly 3 weeks after intestinal transplant. The V gene is TRBV2 and the J gene is TRBJ1-6, and TRBD1 may be the D gene, going by 6 matching bases. The TCR was taken from a human patient who received an intestinal transplant, so some T cells may come from the graft donor. The DNA sequence is TGTGCCACGGTAGACCAGGGGCTCGGGAATTCACCCCTCCACTTT. It codes for CATVDQGLGNSPLHF. The entire variable domain, with the stretches around the CDR3 drawn from the reference TRBV2 and TRBJ1-6 proteins, is EPEVTQTPSHQVTQMGQEVILRCVPISNHLYFYWYRQILGQKVEFLVSFYNNEISEKSEIFDDQFSVERPDGSNFTLKIRSTKLEDSAMYFCATVDQGLGNSPLHFGNGTRLTVT.